Listed below are T cell receptor beta chains from one sample, sequenced in a study of identical twins. Each CDR3 protein is one row after TCRdb ran MiXCR on the 5' RACE reads. The repertoire holds 600,000 to 800,000 distinct CDR3 sequences, with over 20% as singletons. A further study also used this sample, focusing on T cells expressing NK-cell markers.

The specimen was PBMCs. The receptor set was obtained from a woman between 18 and 29 years old in good health. CDR3s include the opening cysteine and the closing phenylalanine or tryptophan. A D gene is named only where the DNA matches it firmly. A clone size is listed for some rows: how often the clone was seen (once, few, many), or a class if it is expanded.

abundance	v_gene	j_gene	d_gene	CDR3aa	CDR3nt
few	TRBV10-3	TRBJ2-7	TRBD1	CAISADRVGEQYF	TGTGCCATCAGCGCTGACAGGGTTGGCGAGCAGTACTTC
-	TRBV21-1	TRBJ2-1	-	CASSKVWSAVYLYNEQFF	TGTGCCAGCAGCAAAGTCTGGAGTGCAGTGTACCTATACAATGAGCAGTTCTTC
-	TRBV11-1	TRBJ2-3	-	CASSSPLGKEGRTDTQYF	TGTGCCAGCAGCTCCCCCCTGGGCAAGGAAGGGAGGACAGATACGCAGTATTTT
many	TRBV3-1	TRBJ1-6	-	CASSQESGGSYNSPLHF	TGTGCCAGCAGCCAAGAATCCGGGGGCTCCTATAATTCACCCCTCCACTTT
-	TRBV20-1	TRBJ2-1	-	CSAKTGNEQFF	TGCAGTGCCAAAACGGGCAATGAGCAGTTCTTC
few	TRBV20-1	TRBJ2-5	-	CSASGQPETQYF	TGCAGTGCTAGTGGGCAGCCAGAGACCCAGTACTTC
many	TRBV4-3	TRBJ1-2	-	CASSQEQGPLSYGYTF	TGCGCCAGCAGCCAAGAACAGGGTCCCTTATCCTATGGCTACACCTTC
many	TRBV25-1	TRBJ2-7	TRBD1	CASPYRGQGSHEQYF	TGTGCCAGCCCCTATAGAGGACAGGGCTCCCACGAGCAGTACTTC
once	TRBV7-2	TRBJ2-7	-	CASSLVGGSVVYEQYF	TGTGCCAGCAGCTTAGTGGGGGGTTCGGTGGTCTACGAGCAGTACTTC
-	TRBV29-1	TRBJ1-1	TRBD1	CSATGQGNTEAFF	TGCAGCGCAACGGGACAGGGGAACACTGAAGCTTTCTTT
-	TRBV5-1	TRBJ2-2	-	CASSLDYRNTGVLFF	TGCGCCAGCAGCTTGGACTACCGGAACACCGGGGTGCTGTTTTTT
many	TRBV12-3/TRBV12-4	TRBJ2-5	-	CASSPDFQETQYF	TGTGCCAGCAGTCCAGACTTCCAAGAGACCCAGTACTTC
-	TRBV6-5	TRBJ2-2	-	CASSYNGGLFGTGELFF	TGTGCCAGCAGTTATAATGGGGGGCTGTTCGGCACCGGGGAGCTGTTTTTT
-	TRBV12-3/TRBV12-4	TRBJ2-1	-	CASSLGGTFILREQFF	TGTGCCAGCAGTTTGGGCGGGACTTTTATTCTCAGGGAGCAGTTCTTC
-	TRBV11-2	TRBJ2-3	-	CASSRGVLRGNLQDTQYF	TGTGCCAGCAGCCGCGGGGTCCTCAGGGGCAATCTACAAGATACGCAGTATTTT
-	TRBV11-2	TRBJ2-1	-	CASSLVDQQFF	TGTGCCAGCAGCTTAGTGGACCAGCAGTTCTTC
few	TRBV20-1	TRBJ2-7	-	CSARRGPAAEEQYF	TGCAGTGCTAGAAGGGGACCCGCTGCGGAAGAGCAGTACTTC
-	TRBV7-9	TRBJ2-7	TRBD1	CASSLGDRGLYEQYF	TGTGCCAGCAGCTTAGGGGACAGGGGCCTCTACGAGCAGTACTTC
few	TRBV5-1	TRBJ2-2	-	CASSSVDTGELFF	TGCGCCAGCAGCTCCGTCGACACCGGGGAGCTGTTTTTT
few	TRBV7-9	TRBJ2-7	TRBD1	CASKTGQGGEQYF	TGTGCCAGCAAGACCGGACAGGGTGGCGAGCAGTACTTC
many	TRBV20-1	TRBJ2-5	-	CSAYGTRSETQYF	TGCAGTGCCTATGGCACTAGGTCCGAGACCCAGTACTTC
-	TRBV29-1	TRBJ2-3	TRBD2	CSVEGGRGTDTQYF	TGCAGCGTTGAGGGTGGGAGGGGAACAGATACGCAGTATTTT
once	TRBV5-1	TRBJ1-4	-	CASSPGWGTATNEKLFF	TGCGCCAGCAGCCCTGGTTGGGGGACTGCAACTAATGAAAAACTGTTTTTT
-	TRBV5-5	TRBJ1-2	-	CASSLAGRAYGYTF	TGTGCCAGCAGCTTGGCGGGCAGGGCCTATGGCTACACCTTC
few	TRBV12-3/TRBV12-4	TRBJ2-1	TRBD2	CASRPSSGSYNEQFF	TGTGCCAGCAGACCTTCTAGCGGCTCCTACAATGAGCAGTTCTTC
few	TRBV7-9	TRBJ2-5	TRBD2	CASTESRTSSSQETQYF	TGTGCCAGCACCGAATCCAGGACTAGCAGTTCCCAAGAGACCCAGTACTTC
few	TRBV20-1	TRBJ1-2	-	CSARDLTYGYTF	TGCAGTGCTAGAGACCTTACCTATGGCTACACCTTC
-	TRBV29-1	TRBJ2-7	-	CSIVTGSYEQYF	TGCAGCATTGTAACGGGTTCCTACGAGCAGTACTTC
many	TRBV9	TRBJ1-2	-	CASSVGGYGYTF	TGTGCCAGCAGCGTAGGGGGTTATGGCTACACCTTC
many	TRBV12-3/TRBV12-4	TRBJ1-2	-	CASSLERAGYGYTF	TGTGCCAGCAGTTTAGAGAGGGCCGGCTATGGCTACACCTTC
-	TRBV5-6	TRBJ2-2	TRBD1	CASSGTGATTGELFF	TGTGCCAGCAGCGGGACAGGGGCTACCACCGGGGAGCTGTTTTTT
few	TRBV2	TRBJ1-1	-	CASNIQRMNTEAFF	TGTGCCAGCAACATACAGCGAATGAACACTGAAGCTTTCTTT
-	TRBV7-3	TRBJ2-3	TRBD2	CASSFLRGAVDTQYF	TGTGCCAGCAGCTTCTTGCGGGGGGCCGTAGATACGCAGTATTTT
once	TRBV20-1	TRBJ1-4	-	CSARVGGHNEKLFF	TGCAGTGCTAGAGTTGGGGGGCATAATGAAAAACTGTTTTTT
few	TRBV11-1	TRBJ2-5	-	CASSPPIVQEHQQETQYF	TGTGCCAGCAGCCCGCCGATAGTACAGGAACACCAACAAGAGACCCAGTACTTC
-	TRBV18	TRBJ2-2	-	CASSPEDTGLFGGVPGELFF	TGTGCCAGCTCGCCGGAAGACACAGGACTCTTCGGCGGGGTACCCGGGGAGCTGTTTTTT
-	TRBV6-5	TRBJ2-7	TRBD1	CASSYSTGGTSYEQYF	TGTGCCAGCAGTTACTCGACAGGGGGAACCTCCTACGAGCAGTACTTC
-	TRBV30	TRBJ2-1	-	CAWSDSGLSHDEQFF	TGTGCCTGGAGTGACAGCGGCCTCTCCCACGATGAGCAGTTCTTC
-	TRBV5-1	TRBJ2-5	-	CASSRSGLIETQYF	TGCGCCAGCAGCCGGAGTGGGCTGATAGAGACCCAGTACTTC
-	TRBV20-1	TRBJ1-5	-	CSARGIGEGPQHF	TGCAGTGCTAGAGGGATCGGGGAAGGGCCCCAGCATTTT
-	TRBV4-2	TRBJ2-3	TRBD2	CASSQLLAGASTDTQYF	TGTGCCAGCAGCCAATTACTAGCGGGGGCTAGCACAGATACGCAGTATTTT
-	TRBV27	TRBJ2-7	-	CASSGGTFYEQYF	TGTGCCAGCAGTGGGGGTACTTTCTACGAGCAGTACTTC
-	TRBV27	TRBJ2-7	TRBD1	CASSRRTGQTLKQYF	TGTGCCAGCAGTCGCCGGACAGGCCAAACCCTCAAGCAGTACTTC
-	TRBV11-2	TRBJ1-1	-	CASSQTNIEAFF	TGTGCCAGCAGCCAGACGAATATAGAAGCTTTCTTT
-	TRBV7-9	TRBJ2-1	TRBD2	CASSIGLAVYNEQFF	TGTGCCAGCAGTATAGGACTAGCGGTCTACAATGAGCAGTTCTTC
-	TRBV4-3	TRBJ2-7	TRBD2	CASSQERTSGRYEQYF	TGCGCCAGCAGCCAAGAACGCACTAGCGGGAGATACGAGCAGTACTTC
few	TRBV27	TRBJ2-1	-	CASSLVGTNEQFF	TGTGCCAGCAGTTTGGTGGGGACCAATGAGCAGTTCTTC
-	TRBV5-6	TRBJ2-1	-	CASSLPLLGNEQFF	TGTGCCAGCAGCTTGCCCCTCCTAGGGAATGAGCAGTTCTTC
-	TRBV6-1	TRBJ1-2	TRBD1	CASSGDRVAYGYTF	TGTGCCAGCAGTGGTGACAGGGTTGCGTATGGCTACACCTTC
-	TRBV11-3	TRBJ2-7	TRBD2	CASSLGGGGSYVKEQYF	TGTGCCAGCAGCTTAGGGGGAGGCGGGAGCTATGTCAAGGAGCAGTACTTC
-	TRBV5-1	TRBJ1-2	-	CASTGGRGIGVYGYTF	TGCGCCAGCACCGGCGGACGGGGCATTGGAGTGTATGGCTACACCTTC
-	TRBV11-2	TRBJ2-1	TRBD2	CASSPGLASDEQFF	TGTGCCAGCAGCCCTGGACTAGCCAGTGATGAGCAGTTCTTC
-	TRBV5-6	TRBJ2-7	-	CASSVFELAQSSYEQYF	TGTGCCAGCAGCGTGTTCGAATTGGCACAGAGCTCCTACGAGCAGTACTTC
-	TRBV6-5	TRBJ2-4	-	CASTLRNIQYF	TGTGCCAGCACCCTTCGAAACATTCAGTACTTC